In its sample, the clone carrying this T cell receptor (beta chain) was seen a few times. Its target is unknown. Germline V gene data show CDR1 as DFQATT and CDR2 as SNEGSKA (reference sequence). The V segment lost 6 bases and the J segment 2 bases; nucleotides outside the gene matches: 9. This CDR3 contains 14 residues. The sample belongs to a study of post-analysis software for immune sequencing data. Study-wide context: The patients showed relapsing-remitting, secondary progressive and progressive-relapsing multiple sclerosis courses.

Unique-molecular-identifier-tagged TCR beta cDNA libraries were used. T cells numbering roughly 1 to 10 million yielded around 500,000 cDNA molecules. TCRdb ran MiXCR on the PCR reads and lists one entry per CDR3 protein. The table includes fewer than 850,000 distinct CDR3 sequences, about 27% detected once. Study-wide results and caveats: In patients, about 5 TRBV segments were more frequent than in controls, with TRBV5-6, TRBV5-1 and TRBV20-1 among them. F measure clustering grouped samples strongly by preparation batch.

Sequencing input: blood. This chain links TRBV20-1 with TRBJ2-7; 8 bases fit TRBD2. This receptor was obtained from a girl aged 10 to 17 with multiple sclerosis. CDR3 nucleotide sequence: TGCAGTGCCAAAACGGGACTAGTTACCTACGAGCAGTACTTC. This sequence encodes CSAKTGLVTYEQYF.